The 23 T cell receptor beta chains given below trace back to one sample, sequenced in a study of T cells in Graves' hyperthyroidism and ophthalmopathy. TCR beta CDR3 regions were amplified from RNA. The TCR CDR3 first-round RT-PCR relied on the HTBI primer set. Via MiXCR, TCRdb re-called the multiplex PCR reads, giving one row per CDR3 protein. Altogether some 500,000 distinct CDR3 sequences are present, around 16% being singletons, with the ten largest covering 29%. The sequenced material came from blood. These receptors were taken from a woman in her 30s with Graves' ophthalmopathy.

This clonotype was observed many times. The chain couples TRBV7-2 to TRBJ2-5; 7 bases are shared with TRBD2. Germline V lookup: CDR1 SGHTA, CDR2 FQGNSA. CDR3 length equals 12 residues. Trimming removed 6 bases from V and 5 bases from J; junction bases left unmatched: 3. The CDR3 coding sequence is TGTGCCAGCAGGGGAGGGTTGGAGACCCAGTACTTC. Its translation is CASRGGLETQYF. The complete variable domain, with remaining parts taken from reference TRBV7-2 and TRBJ2-5, reads GAGVSQSPSNKVTEKGKDVELRCDPISGHTALYWYRQSLGQGLEFLIYFQGNSAPDKSGLPSDRFSAERTGGSVSTLTIQRTQQEDSAVYLCASRGGLETQYFGPGTRLLVL.

The chain carries TRBV27 and TRBJ2-1; 8 bases fit TRBD2. The CDR3 is 15 residues long. CDR1 and CDR2 (germline): MNHEY, SMNVEV (reference sequence). V was clipped by 6 bases and J by 3 bases; unmatched bases: 7. The CDR3 protein is CASRQAGDFYNEQFF. The CDR3 coding sequence is TGTGCCAGCAGACAAGCGGGAGATTTCTACAATGAGCAGTTCTTC.

The chain has TRBV6-1 and TRBJ1-6; tentatively, D is TRBD1 (5 bases). The CDR3 covers 14 residues. Trimming took 8 bases from V and 4 from J, leaving 12 bases between them. Germline V gives CDR1 MNHNS, CDR2 SASEGT. CDR3 DNA sequence: TGTGCCAGCGGCAGGGCTGATTATAATTCACCCCTCCACTTT. Encoded protein: CASGRADYNSPLHF.

This clonotype was detected many times. This chain links TRBV20-1 with TRBJ2-1; D possibly corresponds to TRBD2 (6 bases). From germline, CDR1 is DFQATT and CDR2 SNEGSKA (reference sequence). Trimming shortened V by 5 bases and J by 7 bases, and 21 bases separated the two germline ends. The CDR3 is 15 amino acids. CDR3: CSASRSGGAQNEQFF. The CDR3 DNA reads TGCAGTGCTTCTCGGAGTGGAGGGGCGCAGAATGAGCAGTTCTTC.

The sample holds a few counts of this clonotype. The J gene is TRBJ2-7, the V gene TRBV5-4, with D possibly matching TRBD2 (7 bases). V shed 0 bases and J shed 5 bases, with 12 bases lying between them. The CDR3 is 14 residues long. CDR1 and CDR2 (germline): SGHNT, YYREEE (reference sequence). The CDR3: CASSLAGGINEQYF. CDR3 nucleotide sequence: TGTGCCAGCAGCTTGGCGGGGGGCATCAACGAGCAGTACTTC. The whole variable domain, filled in from reference TRBV5-4 and TRBJ2-7, reads ETGVTQSPTHLIKTRGQQVTLRCSSQSGHNTVSWYQQALGQGPQFIFQYYREEENGRGNFPPRFSGLQFPNYSSELNVNALELDDSALYLCASSLAGGINEQYFGPGTRLTVT.

This clonotype has a count of ten or more. This chain connects TRBV12-3 or TRBV12-4 to TRBJ2-7, with D possibly matching TRBD2 (5 bases). CDR3 length: 15 amino acids. The V and J ends lost 4 bases and 3 bases respectively, with 16 bases between them. DNA of the CDR3: TGTGCCAGCAGTTCGTGGCAGGCCGGGAACTACGAGCAGTACTTC. Residues: CASSSWQAGNYEQYF.

This clonotype was recorded many times. This chain uses TRBV3-1 with TRBJ2-3; a possible D gene is TRBD2 (6 bases). The germline V and J ends were trimmed by 1 base and 4 bases, with 15 bases remaining between them. Germline CDR1 is LGHDT and CDR2 is YNNKEL (reference sequence). The CDR3 consists of 16 residues. This CDR3 reads CASSQGSGLVSDTQYF. The CDR3 DNA is TGTGCCAGCAGCCAAGGGAGCGGGTTAGTCTCAGATACGCAGTATTTT.

This clonotype was detected ten times or more. The chain has TRBV7-2 and TRBJ1-3; tentative D call: TRBD1 (5 bases). V dropped 5 bases and J dropped 1 base, with 24 bases sitting between them. The CDR3 totals 19 residues. The germline gives CDR1 SGHTA, CDR2 FQGNSA. The chain's CDR3 is CASSHPPGAGYFSGNTIYF. CDR3 DNA sequence: TGTGCCAGCAGCCATCCTCCCGGGGCAGGGTATTTTTCTGGAAACACCATATATTTT.

In this sample, this clonotype turned up many times. The chain links TRBV6-1 to TRBJ1-2, with D maybe TRBD1 (5 bases). The length of the CDR3 is 12 residues. Trimming removed 7 bases from V and 2 bases from J, with 8 bases in between. The germline CDR1 and CDR2 sequences are MNHNS and SASEGT. The DNA for the CDR3 is TGTGCCAGCACTGACAGAAACTATGGCTACACCTTC. Translation gives CASTDRNYGYTF.

This clonotype was counted between two and nine times. The chain is built from TRBV4-1 and TRBJ1-4; TRBD1 is a possible D gene (6 bases). CDR3 length: 16 residues. Germline V CDR1 and CDR2: MGHRA, YSYEKL. V lost 2 bases and J lost 1, with 11 bases in between. Here the CDR3 reads CASSQLPTGTNEKLFF. In DNA, the CDR3 is TGCGCCAGCAGCCAACTCCCGACAGGAACTAATGAAAAACTGTTTTTT.

This clonotype came up a few times. This chain links TRBV20-1 with TRBJ2-7; 10 nucleotides agree with TRBD1. With 5 bases clipped from V and 7 bases from J, the junction kept 11 bases outside the gene matches. This CDR3 is built from 14 residues. CDR1 is DFQATT, CDR2 SNEGSKA, per germline (reference sequence). The CDR3 nucleotides read TGCAGTGCTCCAAGAAGACAGGGGGCGAGGGAGCAGTACTTC. Translating it yields CSAPRRQGAREQYF.

A word on this clonotype: A read error is possible here, since a much larger clone lies one base away. This CDR3 is CASSYSLLGDSPNTGELFF. The CDR3 DNA is TGTGCCAGCAGTTACTCGCTCCTCGGGGATTCCCCGAACACCGGGGAGCTGTTTTTT. The chain combines TRBV6-6 with TRBJ2-2, with a possible D match to TRBD2 (5 bases). Looked up from germline, CDR1 is MNHNY and CDR2 is SVGAGI (reference sequence). The V and J ends lost 0 bases and 0 bases respectively, with 17 bases between them. This CDR3 region has 19 residues.

This chain links TRBV28 with TRBJ2-7; D is unresolved. Trimming removed 3 bases from V and 2 bases from J, with 14 bases in between. There are 15 residues in the CDR3. Per the germline V gene, CDR1 is MDHEN and CDR2 is SYDVKM. Here the CDR3 DNA reads TGTGCCAGCAGTTTCGTTCTGACTTCCCCCTACGAGCAGTACTTC. This encodes CASSFVLTSPYEQYF.

The table lists this clonotype with many counts. The rearrangement links TRBV11-2 to TRBJ1-4, with D perhaps TRBD1 (5 bases). Looked up from germline, CDR1 is SGHAT and CDR2 is FQNNGV. V shed 5 bases and J shed 7 bases, with 17 bases lying between them. This CDR3 has 15 amino acids. The DNA for the CDR3 is TGTGCCAGCAGCCGGCGCGAGGGGTTGGCTGAAAAACTGTTTTTT. Translated: CASSRREGLAEKLFF.

The chain carries TRBV9 and TRBJ2-7; TRBD1 might be the D (7 bases). V dropped 4 bases and J dropped 2 bases, with 16 bases sitting between them. CDR1 and CDR2 from the germline V gene are SGDLS and YYNGEE. The CDR3 extends over 15 amino acids. CDR3 amino acids: CASSLTGTSAYEQYF. The CDR3, as DNA: TGTGCCAGCAGCTTGACAGGGACTTCGGCCTACGAGCAGTACTTC.

In its sample, this clonotype was seen many times. V usage is TRBV28 and J usage is TRBJ1-1; weak D call: TRBD1 (5 bases). The CDR3 is made up of 15 amino acids. The germline V gene has CDR1 MDHEN and CDR2 SYDVKM. Trimming cost V 3 bases and J 5 bases, with 16 bases left between them. The CDR3 is CASSFLKGLGTEAFF. The CDR3 bases are TGTGCCAGCAGTTTTCTGAAGGGGCTAGGGACTGAAGCTTTCTTT.

To note about this clonotype: Possible read error: a much larger clone is one base away. The genes are TRBV27 and TRBJ1-2, with D perhaps matching TRBD1 (5 bases). Germline CDR1 MNHEY, CDR2 SMNVEV (reference sequence). This CDR3 has 14 amino acids. CDR3 in amino acids: CASSLTGLNYGHTF. The CDR3 region has the DNA TGTGCCAGCAGTCTTACAGGCTTAAACTATGGCCACACCTTC.

Concerning this clonotype: A read error may be the cause here, since a much bigger clone is one base away. The J gene is TRBJ1-1, the V gene TRBV7-3; 7 bases agree with TRBD1. Germline V gene data show CDR1 as SGHTA and CDR2 as FQGTGA. The CDR3 has 13 amino acids. Here the CDR3 DNA reads TGTGTCAGCAGCTCCCGGGACAGCACTGAAGCTTTCTTT. Residues: CVSSSRDSTEAFF.

This clonotype was counted a few times. This sequence joins TRBV7-8 and TRBJ1-3; D uncertain. The CDR3 is made up of 15 amino acids. CDR1 SGHVS and CDR2 FQNEAQ come from the germline V gene. V was pared by 4 bases and J by 0 bases, with 10 bases between. As DNA, the CDR3 is TGTGCCAGCAGCTCCACCCTTTTCTCTGGAAACACCATATATTTT. This encodes CASSSTLFSGNTIYF.

The J gene is TRBJ2-3, the V gene TRBV7-2; D perhaps matches TRBD1 (6 bases). Trimming shortened V by 1 base and J by 6 bases, and 8 bases separated the two germline ends. The CDR3 runs to 13 residues. Germline values: CDR1 SGHTA, CDR2 FQGNSA. The CDR3 reads CASSLGGLDTQYF. The CDR3 DNA is TGTGCCAGCAGCTTAGGGGGGCTGGATACGCAGTATTTT.

Many counts were recorded for this clonotype. This chain links TRBV20-1 with TRBJ2-7; D could derive from TRBD1 or TRBD2 (5 bases each). Germline V CDR1 and CDR2: DFQATT, SNEGSKA (reference sequence). V was cut by 3 bases and J by 3 bases, with 21 bases left in between. CDR3 length: 16 residues. The CDR3 sequence is CSARVGAGETYYEQYF. DNA of the CDR3: TGCAGTGCTAGGGTAGGGGCGGGCGAAACGTACTACGAGCAGTACTTC.

This clonotype showed up just a few times. This rearrangement joins TRBV7-2 to TRBJ2-1; 10 positions match TRBD2. The CDR3 sequence is 16 residues long. V lost 4 bases and J lost 5; bases outside the gene matches: 8. Per the germline V gene, CDR1 is SGHTA and CDR2 is FQGNSA. The CDR3 loop reads CASSSLAGGRDNEQFF. As DNA, the CDR3 is TGTGCCAGCAGCTCCTTAGCGGGAGGCAGGGACAATGAGCAGTTCTTC. Using reference TRBV7-2 and TRBJ2-1 for the parts outside the CDR3, the full variable domain is GAGVSQSPSNKVTEKGKDVELRCDPISGHTALYWYRQSLGQGLEFLIYFQGNSAPDKSGLPSDRFSAERTGGSVSTLTIQRTQQEDSAVYLCASSSLAGGRDNEQFFGPGTRLTVL.

The rearrangement links TRBV19 to TRBJ1-4; TRBD1 matches at 10 bases. Trimming took 5 bases from V and 4 from J; bases not matched to a gene: 13. Per germline, CDR1 LNHDA and CDR2 SQIVND (reference sequence). The CDR3 has 18 amino acids. In DNA form, the CDR3 reads TGTGCCAGTAGTCAGCAAACCGGGACAGGGGCCATTAATGAAAAACTGTTTTTT. Its translation: CASSQQTGTGAINEKLFF.